This TCR beta chain emerged from a study of shared clonotypes between healthy human individuals (TCRdb year 2020). Study-level background: A few men and two women, aged 18 to 49 years, made up the cohort. For each donor, CD4 naive and CD4 memory were each run on three plates, CD8 naive on two plates, and CD8 memory on one plate. Blood TCR repertoires of 5 or 6 healthy adults were deeply sequenced to estimate repertoire size and the extent of clonotype sharing between individuals. Libraries were prepared and TCR repertoires were sequenced by different laboratories using diverse techniques, in order to increase sequencing depth and limit assay-specific biases. Per donor, leukapheresis produced somewhere between about 0.94 and 9.5 billion PBMCs.

Taken from the germline V gene, the CDR1 and CDR2 loops are SNHLY and FYNNEI. Trimming accounts for 3 bases at V and 5 bases at J, while the number of junction bases matched to no gene is 0. Including cysteine and phenylalanine, the CDR3 has 12 amino acids. Here the CDR3 DNA is all that survives: 36 bases in frame from base 1. Of note for this clone: Its cognate antigen has yet to be identified. The input lacks base qualities; no much larger clone sits a single base away. The same CDR3 can be traced to other DNA sequences in this sample.

TCR CDR3 regions were amplified from genomic DNA by multiplex PCR using the deep immunoSEQ assay. Extracted genomic DNA from each cell subset was distributed evenly across all wells of several immunoSEQ 96-well plates, and each plate was treated as a replicate. For sorted subsets, approximately 210 ng of genomic DNA, equivalent to some 30,000 T cell genomes, went into each replicate PCR. Purified libraries were measured with a Qubit 3.0 fluorometer, size-checked on a Bioanalyzer 2100, and measured again with the KAPA Library Quantification kit. Every immunoSEQ 96-well plate was sequenced on a separate single-read 150-cycle Illumina NextSeq 550 flow cell. The original methods were these. Because only junctional sequences without quality scores were contained in the immunoSEQ output, filtering matching that applied to full-length reads could not be performed. Sequences were annotated with PyIR, a Python wrapper for IgBLAST v1.9, and V/J genes and CDR3 were assigned using IMGT germline references. Reads with weak V/J assignments (E-value above 1e-6), missing CDR3, stop codons, out-of-frame junctions, or ambiguous translated residues were removed. V3J clonotypes were defined by identical inferred V gene, J gene, and CDR3 amino acid sequence. Percentage overlap between repertoires was computed as shared unique clonotypes divided by the size of the smaller repertoire. Three approaches were used to assess repertoire richness: RTK rarefaction, the Chao1 estimator, and Recon v2.1 estimates of unobserved clonotypes. Generation probabilities for all TCRbeta clonotypes obtained by the gDNA method from a handful of donors were computed using OLGA. Entries here come from immuneACCESS through TCRdb and include only in-frame sequences with V and J called. Some clones fail to appear in such tables; in the studies checked, an unresolved V gene covers under half of the shortfall, and the cause of the remainder is unknown. That table is the source of V, J and clone size, and D and trimming were worked out from the DNA. The sample profile shows fewer than 2.5 million clones; 80% to 95% of them were found once. The ten largest account for about 0.39% of the sample.

The donors were healthy, HIV-negative adults who had no recently reported acute infections or vaccinations. All donors were Caucasian adults living in Nashville, Tennessee, USA. Magnetic negative selection was used to enrich CD4+ T cells, after which naive cells were positively selected on CD45RA and the negative fraction became the memory subset. Blood was obtained by leukapheresis, after which PBMCs were separated by Ficoll-Histopaque density gradient centrifugation and cryopreserved in liquid nitrogen vapor phase. Analytical flow cytometry was used to check the purity and quantity of each magnetically sorted T cell population. Genomic DNA was isolated from every sorted fraction and measured by UV absorbance on a Nanodrop 2000c. Beyond this particular receptor, the publication reports: Incomplete sequencing was indicated by rarefaction of sorted-subset datasets, despite the large sequencing depth. Larger estimated clonotype richness was generally found for naive subsets than for memory subsets. The small number of donors limited the genetic and exposure-history diversity represented. When a handful of donors were compared, the shared fraction of clonotypes was about 5% for naive CD4, 3.5% to 4% for naive CD8, more than 2% for memory CD4, and roughly 0.43% for memory CD8. Pairwise subsampling led to the expectation that sequencing depth would affect the degree of clonotype sharing among donors. Compared with non-shared clonotypes, the clonotypes found in all four sorted-subset donors had higher generation probabilities. Only blood was sampled, and tissue TCR repertoires likely differ from those in blood.

This TCR derives from a man aged 18-30 years in good health. Some clones in this sample may be carry-over from other donors' samples. The chain couples TRBV2 to TRBJ1-2, and 7 junction bases match TRBD1. What was sequenced was naive CD4+ T cells from PBMCs. The cell subset or site label, read with the paper, signifies: CD45RA+ positively selected. The nucleotide sequence is given as TGTGCCAGCAGTGACAGGGGGTATGGCTACACCTTC. This translates into CASSDRGYGYTF. Joined to the reference TRBV2 and TRBJ1-2 proteins, this CDR3 gives the full variable domain: EPEVTQTPSHQVTQMGQEVILRCVPISNHLYFYWYRQILGQKVEFLVSFYNNEISEKSEIFDDQFSVERPDGSNFTLKIRSTKLEDSAMYFCASSDRGYGYTFGSGTRLTVV.